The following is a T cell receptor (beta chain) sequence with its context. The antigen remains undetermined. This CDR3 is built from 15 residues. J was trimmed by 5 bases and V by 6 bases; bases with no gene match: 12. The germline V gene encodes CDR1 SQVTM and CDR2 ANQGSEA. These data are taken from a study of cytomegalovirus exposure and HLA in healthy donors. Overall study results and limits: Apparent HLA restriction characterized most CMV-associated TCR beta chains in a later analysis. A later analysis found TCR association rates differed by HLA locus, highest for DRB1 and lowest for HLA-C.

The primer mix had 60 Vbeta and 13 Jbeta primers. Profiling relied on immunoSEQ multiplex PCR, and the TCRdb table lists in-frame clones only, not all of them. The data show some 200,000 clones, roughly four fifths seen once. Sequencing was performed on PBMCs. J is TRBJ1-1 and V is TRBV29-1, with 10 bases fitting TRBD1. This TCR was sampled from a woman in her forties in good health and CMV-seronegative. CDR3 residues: CSVPPPGQGKTEAFF. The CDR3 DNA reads TGCAGCGTCCCCCCCCCGGGACAGGGGAAGACTGAAGCTTTCTTT. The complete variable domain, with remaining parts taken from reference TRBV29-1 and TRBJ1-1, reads SAVISQKPSRDICQRGTSLTIQCQVDSQVTMMFWYRQQPGQSLTLIATANQGSEATYESGFVIDKFPISRPNLTFSTLTVSNMSPEDSSIYLCSVPPPGQGKTEAFFGQGTRLTVV.